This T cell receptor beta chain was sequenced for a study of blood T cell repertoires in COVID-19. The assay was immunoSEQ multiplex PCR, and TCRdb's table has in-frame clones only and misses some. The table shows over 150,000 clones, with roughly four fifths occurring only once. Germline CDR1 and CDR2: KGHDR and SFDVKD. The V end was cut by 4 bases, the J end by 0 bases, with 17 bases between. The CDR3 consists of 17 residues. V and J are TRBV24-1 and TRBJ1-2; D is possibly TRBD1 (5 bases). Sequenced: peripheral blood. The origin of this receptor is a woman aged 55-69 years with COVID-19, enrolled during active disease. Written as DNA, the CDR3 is TGTGCCACCAGTGACCGTGGACAACCCAAAGCTAACTATGGCTACACCTTC. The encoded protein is CATSDRGQPKANYGYTF.